A selection of T cell receptor beta chains follows, all from one sample in a study of blood T cell repertoires in COVID-19. The method was immunoSEQ multiplex PCR; TCRdb's version includes in-frame clones alone and lacks a portion of them. Here the sample spans roughly 340,000 clones, 89% being singletons. Input material: peripheral blood. All receptors come from a woman aged 25 to 39 with COVID-19, enrolled during active disease. Both conserved end residues are part of each CDR3. The D gene is left open where the match is weak. Clone size, where shown, is once, few, many, or a class for clones that have expanded.

CDR3,DNA,V,size,D,J,length
CASSLETSTEAFF,TGTGCCAGCTCGCTAGAGACGAGCACTGAAGCTTTCTTT,TRBV2,NA,NA,TRBJ1-1,13
CASSLVAGPSNQPQHF,TGTGCCAGCAGCTTAGTGGCAGGGCCTAGCAATCAGCCCCAGCATTTT,TRBV7-2,NA,NA,TRBJ1-5,16
CATSAPGTGILEQFF,TGTGCCACCAGCGCACCCGGGACAGGCATTCTTGAGCAGTTCTTC,TRBV15,once,TRBD1,TRBJ2-1,15
CASSQGPGRVEQYF,TGTGCCAGCTCACAGGGGCCAGGAAGGGTCGAGCAGTACTTC,TRBV18,NA,NA,TRBJ2-7,14
CASSPLRVLDYGYTF,TGCGCCAGCAGTCCTTTACGCGTCCTGGACTATGGCTACACCTTC,TRBV23-1,NA,NA,TRBJ1-2,15
CAISPGGNTGELFF,TGTGCCATCAGTCCGGGGGGGAACACCGGGGAGCTGTTTTTT,TRBV10-3,NA,TRBD2,TRBJ2-2,14
CASSQARGLAGAIAKNIQYF,TGCGCCAGCAGCCAAGCGCGGGGACTAGCGGGAGCCATAGCCAAAAACATTCAGTACTTC,TRBV4-1,NA,TRBD2,TRBJ2-4,20
CASSLGTGYQETQYF,TGTGCCAGCAGCTTAGGGACAGGGTACCAAGAGACCCAGTACTTC,TRBV7-9,once,TRBD1,TRBJ2-5,15
CASSSGTGVSGTEAFF,TGTGCCAGCTCGTCCGGGACAGGGGTTTCGGGCACTGAAGCTTTCTTT,TRBV18,NA,TRBD1,TRBJ1-1,16
CASSYPRQGGTEAFF,TGTGCCAGCAGTTACCCTCGACAGGGGGGCACTGAAGCTTTCTTT,TRBV6-2/TRBV6-3,NA,TRBD1,TRBJ1-1,15
CASSRPGQETQYF,TGTGCCAGCAGCCGGCCAGGGCAAGAGACCCAGTACTTC,TRBV6-6,NA,NA,TRBJ2-5,13
CAISSGTSGMMGRNEQFF,TGTGCCATCAGTTCCGGGACTAGCGGGATGATGGGGAGGAATGAGCAGTTCTTC,TRBV10-3,NA,TRBD2,TRBJ2-1,18
CASSILGALDRNQPQHF,TGTGCCAGTAGTATATTAGGGGCCCTCGATCGCAATCAGCCCCAGCATTTT,TRBV19,NA,NA,TRBJ1-5,17
CASSLASGPGRNSPLHF,TGCGCCAGCAGCTTGGCATCTGGCCCGGGAAGAAATTCACCCCTCCACTTT,TRBV5-1,NA,NA,TRBJ1-6,17
CASGPGQGGGGYEQFF,TGTGCTAGTGGTCCAGGTCAGGGCGGGGGGGGCTATGAGCAGTTCTTC,TRBV12-5,once,TRBD2,TRBJ2-1,16
CASSQDLQGGYNEQFF,TGCGCCAGCAGCCAAGATCTACAGGGGGGCTACAATGAGCAGTTCTTC,TRBV4-3,NA,TRBD1,TRBJ2-1,16
CASSLGAGYEQYF,TGTGCCAGCAGCTTAGGGGCGGGATACGAGCAGTACTTC,TRBV7-9,once,NA,TRBJ2-7,13
CAISIGTGSNEKLFF,TGTGCCATCAGTATCGGGACAGGGAGTAATGAAAAACTGTTTTTT,TRBV10-3,once,TRBD1,TRBJ1-4,15
CASSQRKRVTGMNDTEAFF,TGTGCCAGCAGCCAACGGAAAAGAGTGACAGGGATGAATGACACTGAAGCTTTCTTT,TRBV3-1/TRBV3-2,NA,TRBD1,TRBJ1-1,19
CASSAGGRETQYF,TGTGCCAGCAGCGCAGGGGGCCGGGAGACCCAGTACTTC,TRBV9,NA,TRBD1,TRBJ2-5,13
CASSVEPRGPGDTQYF,TGTGCCAGCAGCGTGGAGCCCAGGGGCCCCGGGGATACGCAGTATTTT,TRBV9,NA,NA,TRBJ2-3,16
CASSNLWDGRFNIQYF,TGTGCCAGTAGTAACCTATGGGACGGGAGGTTTAACATTCAGTACTTC,TRBV19,NA,TRBD2,TRBJ2-4,16
CASSRTSGGDYQPQHF,TGTGCCAGCAGTCGTACGTCAGGGGGCGATTATCAGCCCCAGCATTTT,TRBV13,NA,TRBD1,TRBJ1-5,16
CASSDRTGSSTDTQYF,TGTGCCAGCAGTGATCGGACAGGTTCTAGCACAGATACGCAGTATTTT,TRBV6-1,NA,TRBD1,TRBJ2-3,16
CASSPEIATNEKLFF,TGTGCCAGCAGCCCCGAGATTGCAACTAATGAAAAACTGTTTTTT,TRBV7-2,NA,NA,TRBJ1-4,15
CASSFQREINEQFF,TGTGCCAGCAGCTTTCAGCGGGAGATCAATGAGCAGTTCTTC,TRBV7-2,NA,TRBD2,TRBJ2-1,14
CASSAFGGRPHDLPVRTDTQYF,TGTGCCAGCAGCGCGTTCGGGGGTCGGCCCCACGATCTGCCCGTACGCACAGATACGCAGTATTTT,TRBV7-6,NA,NA,TRBJ2-3,22
CASSGTTLSNYGYTF,TGTGCCAGCTCAGGGACAACCCTATCTAACTATGGCTACACCTTC,TRBV18,NA,NA,TRBJ1-2,15
CASSLGRSAGGRPTDTQYF,TGTGCCAGCAGCTTAGGAAGGTCAGCGGGGGGCCGCCCCACAGATACGCAGTATTTT,TRBV7-2,NA,TRBD2,TRBJ2-3,19
CASSYAGQGAEGYTF,TGTGCCAGCAGTTACGCGGGACAGGGGGCTGAGGGCTACACCTTC,TRBV6-5,NA,TRBD1,TRBJ1-2,15
CASSPGQGSYNEQFF,TGCGCCAGCAGCCCTGGACAGGGCTCCTACAATGAGCAGTTCTTC,TRBV5-1,NA,TRBD1,TRBJ2-1,15
CASSLGQGNTGELFF,TGTGCCAGCAGTCTGGGGCAGGGGAACACCGGGGAGCTGTTTTTT,TRBV5-4,NA,NA,TRBJ2-2,15
CASSLALDRAYEQYF,TGTGCCAGCAGTTTAGCGCTAGACAGGGCCTACGAGCAGTACTTC,TRBV28,NA,TRBD1,TRBJ2-7,15
CASSLDRVINEQFF,TGTGCCAGCAGCTTAGACAGGGTAATCAATGAGCAGTTCTTC,TRBV7-9,NA,NA,TRBJ2-1,14
CASSQAALAGDEQFF,TGTGCCAGCAGCCAAGCTGCGCTAGCGGGCGATGAGCAGTTCTTC,TRBV3-1/TRBV3-2,NA,TRBD2,TRBJ2-1,15
CASSSERTSGRVRNEQFF,TGTGCCAGCAGTTCCGAGAGGACTAGCGGGAGGGTAAGGAATGAGCAGTTCTTC,TRBV6-2/TRBV6-3,NA,TRBD2,TRBJ2-1,18
CASSTGDRGVHTF,TGTGCCAGCAGCACCGGGGACAGGGGGGTCCACACCTTC,TRBV13,NA,TRBD1,TRBJ1-2,13
CASSTGQGNQPQHF,TGTGCCAGCTCGACGGGACAGGGGAATCAGCCCCAGCATTTT,TRBV18,NA,TRBD1,TRBJ1-5,14
CASSLLRGTGEKLFF,TGTGCCAGCAGCTTGCTCCGGGGGACGGGTGAAAAACTGTTTTTT,TRBV5-6,NA,NA,TRBJ1-4,15
CASSYRVGEKLFF,TGTGCCAGCAGTTACAGGGTGGGAGAAAAACTGTTTTTT,TRBV2,once,NA,TRBJ1-4,13
CAWSGTSGSSYNEQFF,TGTGCCTGGAGTGGGACTAGCGGGAGCTCCTACAATGAGCAGTTCTTC,TRBV30,NA,TRBD2,TRBJ2-1,16